This TCR beta chain came from a study of PD-1 blockade in classical Hodgkin lymphoma. Study-wide results and limits: Before treatment, complete responders showed about the same diversity as newly diagnosed patients. Significant TCR diversity gains by C4D1 occurred in CD4+ but not CD8+ cells.

Time point given: cycle 4 day 1 (C4D1), after 5 to 7 weeks of nivolumab. Patients all relapsed after autologous stem cell transplantation, and there was variation in brentuximab vedotin exposure. Isolated CD8+ T cells were derived from thawed PBMCs through magnetic negative selection. As for this clone: The target antigen is unknown.

CDR1 is SGHAT, CDR2 FQNNGV, per germline. Trimming removed 6 bases from V and 2 bases from J, with 8 bases in between. The CDR3 has 12 amino acids. Profiling relied on immunoSEQ multiplex PCR, and the TCRdb table lists in-frame clones only, not all of them. The table lists about 20,000 clones, roughly 80% of them singletons. The sequence derives from a human donor with classical Hodgkin lymphoma. The chain has TRBV11-2 and TRBJ2-7; perhaps TRBD1 as D (6 bases). The source material was CD8+ T cells from blood, sampled before the fourth cycle of nivolumab. The CDR3 DNA is TGTGCCAGCAGTGGACAGACCTACGAGCAGTACTTC. Its protein is CASSGQTYEQYF.